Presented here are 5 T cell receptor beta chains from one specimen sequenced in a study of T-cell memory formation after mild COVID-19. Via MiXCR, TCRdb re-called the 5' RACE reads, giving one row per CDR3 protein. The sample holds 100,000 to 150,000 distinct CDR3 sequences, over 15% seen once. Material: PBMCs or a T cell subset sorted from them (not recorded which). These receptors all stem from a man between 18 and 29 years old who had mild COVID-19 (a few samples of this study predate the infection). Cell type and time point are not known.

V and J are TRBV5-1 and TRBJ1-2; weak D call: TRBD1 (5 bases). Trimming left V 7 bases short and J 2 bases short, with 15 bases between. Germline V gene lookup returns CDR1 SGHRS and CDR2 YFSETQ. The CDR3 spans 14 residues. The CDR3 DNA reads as TGCGCCAGCGGGGGGGACCGAACGAACTATGGCTACACCTTC. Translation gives CASGGDRTNYGYTF.

The CDR3 reads CASSSTPVWDEQFF. The CDR3 bases are TGTGCCAGCAGCTCTACCCCGGTTTGGGATGAGCAGTTCTTC. The gene calls are TRBV7-3 and TRBJ2-1; D is unresolved. Trimming removed 4 bases from V and 8 bases from J, with 15 bases in between. CDR1 is SGHTA, CDR2 FQGTGA, per germline. The CDR3 length is 14 residues.

Here the CDR3 DNA reads TGTGCCAGCAGTTCTCTGGGACTAGCGGGGCAAGAGACCCAGTACTTC. Amino acid sequence: CASSSLGLAGQETQYF. V is TRBV12-3 or TRBV12-4 and J is TRBJ2-5; 13 bases are shared with TRBD2. The CDR3 contains 16 residues. Trimming removed 4 bases from V and 2 bases from J; junction bases left unmatched: 4.

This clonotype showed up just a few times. In DNA, the CDR3 is TGTGCCAGTTCGGAGTTAACCCTACATTTAGCGGGGGGGAACACCGGGGAGCTGTTTTTT. As protein: CASSELTLHLAGGNTGELFF. The V gene is TRBV2, the J gene TRBJ2-2; 10 bases match TRBD2. J gave up 1 base and V 9 bases, and 20 bases lay outside the gene matches. The germline V gene has CDR1 SNHLY and CDR2 FYNNEI. The CDR3 is 20 amino acids.

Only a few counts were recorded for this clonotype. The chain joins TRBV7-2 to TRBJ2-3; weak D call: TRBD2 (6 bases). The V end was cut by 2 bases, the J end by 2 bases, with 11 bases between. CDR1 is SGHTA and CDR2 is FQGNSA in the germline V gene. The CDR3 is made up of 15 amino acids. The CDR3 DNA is TGTGCCAGCAGCTTAAACGGGGGAGTCACAGATACGCAGTATTTT. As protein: CASSLNGGVTDTQYF.